The 21 T cell receptor beta chains given below trace back to one sample, sequenced in a study of T-cell memory formation after mild COVID-19. TCRdb redid the calling of the 5' RACE reads with MiXCR, one entry per CDR3 protein. The table lists about 270,000 distinct CDR3 sequences, about 20% of them singletons. Specimen: PBMCs or a T cell subset sorted from them (not recorded which). Every receptor here comes from a man between 18 and 35 years old who had mild COVID-19 (a few samples of this study predate the infection). Cell type and time point are not known.

V usage is TRBV21-1 and J usage is TRBJ2-7; TRBD1, the table's D call, lacks a check against the DNA. TRBV21-1 has pseudogene status. This CDR3 is built from 15 residues. The CDR3 DNA reads as TGTGCCAGCAGCCATCCGGACAGGGGGCAGTACGAGCAGTACTTC. Its translation: CASSHPDRGQYEQYF.

The chain uses TRBV6-2 or TRBV6-3 and TRBJ2-5, with D possibly TRBD2 on 6 matching bases. Trimming left V 5 bases short and J 5 bases short, with 18 bases between. The CDR3 contains 15 residues. From germline, CDR1 is MNHEY and CDR2 SVGEGT. The CDR3 sequence is CASSQMLAMQETQYF. CDR3 DNA: TGTGCCAGCAGTCAGATGCTAGCGATGCAGGAGACCCAGTACTTC.

This clonotype has a count of ten or more. The CDR3 region has the DNA TGTGCCAGCAGCTTCCCCGGGACGCCGAGGACTGTTAGCACAGATACGCAGTATTTT. This sequence encodes CASSFPGTPRTVSTDTQYF. The rearrangement joins TRBV7-8 to TRBJ2-3; tentatively, D is TRBD1 or TRBD2 (5 bases each). The germline gives CDR1 SGHVS, CDR2 FQNEAQ. The V gene lost 3 bases and the J gene lost 0 bases, with 22 bases spanning the gap. This CDR3 comprises 19 residues.

This clonotype came up many times. The V and J genes are TRBV5-1 and TRBJ2-5, with D unresolved. V lost 0 bases and J lost 3, with 6 bases in between. This CDR3 comprises 13 residues. The germline CDR1 and CDR2 sequences are SGHRS and YFSETQ. CDR3 region: CASSLGSEETQYF. In nucleotides, the CDR3 is TGCGCCAGCAGCTTGGGCTCAGAAGAGACCCAGTACTTC.

V and J are TRBV7-3 and TRBJ2-5; D remains ambiguous. V was shortened by 5 bases and J by 5 bases, with 12 bases between the two germline ends. There are 13 residues in the CDR3. Per the germline V gene, CDR1 is SGHTA and CDR2 is FQGTGA. The CDR3 loop reads CASSPLGGETQYF. In DNA, the CDR3 is TGTGCCAGCAGCCCACTGGGTGGGGAGACCCAGTACTTC.

This clonotype occurred a few times. This chain connects TRBV6-1 to TRBJ2-7, with a tentative D call TRBD1 (5 bases). The germline V gene has CDR1 MNHNS and CDR2 SASEGT. Trimming took off 3 bases at V and 5 bases at J, with 11 bases between the two ends. There are 13 residues in the CDR3. Here the CDR3 reads CASSDGPRDEQYV. CDR3 in DNA: TGTGCCAGCAGTGATGGCCCCAGGGACGAGCAGTACGTC.

This clonotype was recorded at least ten times. The chain links TRBV7-3 to TRBJ1-6, with D possibly TRBD1 on 6 matching bases. V was cut by 6 bases and J by 6 bases, with 18 bases left in between. Germline-derived CDR1 and CDR2 are SGHTA and FQGTGA. The CDR3 loop spans 16 amino acids. The DNA of the CDR3 is TGTGCCAGCAGTCGAACCCCCAGGGGACCTAATTCACCCCTCCACTTT. Translation: CASSRTPRGPNSPLHF.

This clonotype appeared a few times. The chain recombines TRBV3-1 with TRBJ1-1, with unresolved D. V was clipped by 0 bases and J by 0 bases, with 14 bases between them. The CDR3 is made up of 17 amino acids. CDR1 is LGHDT, CDR2 YNNKEL, per germline (reference sequence). CDR3 in amino acids: CASSQDIFPGMNTEAFF. As DNA, the CDR3 is TGTGCCAGCAGCCAAGACATATTCCCCGGAATGAACACTGAAGCTTTCTTT.

This chain uses TRBV29-1 with TRBJ2-2, with 9 bases identical to TRBD2. There are 15 residues in the CDR3. Germline CDR1 reads SQVTM; CDR2 reads ANQGSEA. The V and J ends lost 4 bases and 5 bases, in that order; junction bases with no gene match: 8. CDR3: CSVGGGGARTGELFF. In nucleotides, the CDR3 is TGCAGCGTTGGTGGCGGGGGGGCGAGGACCGGGGAGCTGTTTTTT.

The V and J genes are TRBV6-5 and TRBJ2-5; D could derive from TRBD1 or TRBD2 (5 bases each). This CDR3 is 15 amino acids long. The V gene lost 3 bases and the J gene lost 5 bases, with 16 bases spanning the gap. Germline V gene lookup returns CDR1 MNHEY and CDR2 SVGAGI. The CDR3 nucleotides are TGTGCCAGCAGTTATGAATCGGGACGGCGGGAGACCCAGTACTTC. This codes for CASSYESGRRETQYF.

The J gene is TRBJ1-3, the V gene TRBV20-1; possible D gene TRBD1, 6 bases. The CDR3 contains 15 residues. Germline lookup yields CDR1 DFQATT and CDR2 SNEGSKA (reference sequence). The V and J ends lost 3 bases and 0 bases respectively, with 12 bases between them. CDR3 DNA: TGCAGTGCTAGTGCCGGAGGGGGCTCTGGAAACACCATATATTTT. Translating it yields CSASAGGGSGNTIYF.

The V gene is TRBV5-1, the J gene TRBJ2-3, with D possibly called TRBD1 or TRBD2 (5 bases each). The V end lost 6 bases, the J end lost 1 base, and 12 bases lay between the germline ends. Germline V gives CDR1 SGHRS, CDR2 YFSETQ. The CDR3 totals 14 residues. DNA of the CDR3: TGCGCCAGCAAGGGACCGGCGGGCACAGATACGCAGTATTTT. Amino acids: CASKGPAGTDTQYF.

There are a few counts of this clonotype. The chain carries TRBV7-8 and TRBJ2-3, with 8 bases that match TRBD1. V lost 4 bases to trimming and J lost 1 base; unmatched junction nucleotides: 7. The CDR3 length is 16 residues. The germline CDR1 and CDR2 sequences are SGHVS and FQNEAQ. The CDR3 spells CASSSPGQGGTDTQYF. For the CDR3, the DNA is TGTGCCAGCAGCTCGCCCGGACAGGGCGGCACAGATACGCAGTATTTT.

This clonotype occurred a few times. This chain uses TRBV6-1 with TRBJ1-1, with D possibly TRBD1 on 6 matching bases. CDR3 length: 16 amino acids. Trimming took 6 bases from V and 5 from J, leaving 22 bases between them. CDR1 is MNHNS, CDR2 SASEGT, per germline. The CDR3: CASRERTWGAYTEAFF. The CDR3 DNA follows: TGTGCCAGCAGGGAACGCACGTGGGGGGCTTATACTGAAGCTTTCTTT.

CDR3 residues: CASSLLWSTDTQYF. The CDR3 DNA reads TGTGCCAGCAGCTTATTGTGGTCCACAGATACGCAGTATTTT. The chain carries TRBV7-2 and TRBJ2-3; no clear D. Germline values: CDR1 SGHTA, CDR2 FQGNSA. CDR3 length: 14 residues. Trimming left V 2 bases short and J 2 bases short, with 8 bases between.

The gene calls are TRBV9 and TRBJ2-1, with a weak D call TRBD2 (7 bases). V was clipped by 4 bases and J by 8 bases, with 16 bases between them. Germline V gives CDR1 SGDLS, CDR2 YYNGEE. The CDR3 has 14 amino acids. The CDR3 spells CASSTRGGGYEQFF. CDR3 nucleotide sequence: TGTGCCAGCAGCACCAGGGGAGGGGGGTATGAGCAGTTCTTC.

At least ten counts were recorded for this clonotype. This chain joins TRBV15 and TRBJ2-1; D is unclear. V lost 4 bases and J lost 0, with 7 bases in between. This CDR3 has 14 residues. Germline CDR1 reads LNHNV; CDR2 reads YYDKDF (reference sequence). CDR3 DNA: TGTGCCACCAGCATCCAGAGCTCCTACAATGAGCAGTTCTTC. It encodes CATSIQSSYNEQFF.

A remark on this clonotype: Relative to the germline gene, one junction end is altered; a read error may explain this. V gene TRBV5-1 combines with J gene TRBJ2-3, with 11 bases lining up with TRBD2. The CDR3 covers 14 residues. Germline V gene lookup returns CDR1 SGHRS and CDR2 YFSETQ. The CDR3 DNA reads as TGCTCCAGCAGCGATAGCGGGGGGGCCTTGACGCAGTATTTT. It is translated as CSSSDSGGALTQYF.

The table lists this clonotype with a few counts. This rearrangement joins TRBV5-1 to TRBJ2-2; a weak D match, TRBD1 (6 bases). V lost 0 bases, J lost 1 base, and 10 bases lay in between. Germline assignment: CDR1 SGHRS and CDR2 YFSETQ. The CDR3 totals 16 residues. The chain's CDR3 is CASSLDGQLNTGELFF. The CDR3 nucleotides read TGCGCCAGCAGCTTGGATGGACAGTTGAACACCGGGGAGCTGTTTTTT.

V gene TRBV18 combines with J gene TRBJ2-5, with D perhaps given as TRBD1 or TRBD2 (6 bases each). Trimming took off 6 bases at V and 1 base at J, with 12 bases between the two ends. Germline-derived CDR1 and CDR2 are KGHSH and LQKENI. The CDR3 has 14 residues. The DNA for the CDR3 is TGTGCCAGCTCTGAGGGGGGCCCCCAAGAGACCCAGTACTTC. It specifies CASSEGGPQETQYF. The variable domain in full, completed from reference TRBV18 and TRBJ2-5, reads NAGVMQNPRHLVRRRGQEARLRCSPMKGHSHVYWYRQLPEEGLKFMVYLQKENIIDESGMPKERFSAEFPKEGPSILRIQQVVRGDSAAYFCASSEGGPQETQYFGPGTRLLVL.

Only a few counts were recorded for this clonotype. V usage is TRBV5-1 and J usage is TRBJ2-5; maybe TRBD2 (6 bases). With 0 bases removed from V and 1 base from J, the gap between germline ends came to 10 bases. Germline CDR1 SGHRS, CDR2 YFSETQ. The CDR3 has 15 residues. CDR3 sequence (DNA): TGCGCCAGCAGCTTGGATGGGGGGACCCAAGAGACCCAGTACTTC. Translating gives CASSLDGGTQETQYF.